The next 14 T cell receptor beta chains were all read from a single sample in a study of shared clonotypes between healthy human individuals. Naive CD8 isolation took CD45RO-negative cells positively selected for CCR7 and excluded terminally differentiated effector memory CD45RA+ cells. Clones were sequenced by immunoSEQ multiplex PCR, and TCRdb holds only the in-frame ones, with some missing. The sample has nearly 2 million clones; approximately 94% are singletons. Material: naive CD8+ T cells sorted from blood. Source of these receptors: a man between 18 and 29 years old in good health.

The chain joins TRBV9 to TRBJ2-5, with D unresolved. The CDR3 runs 15 residues. Trimming took 0 bases from V and 2 from J, leaving 11 bases between them. The germline gives CDR1 SGDLS, CDR2 YYNGEE. In DNA form, the CDR3 reads TGTGCCAGCAGCGTAGTAGGTGGGCGGCAAGAGACCCAGTACTTC. This gives the protein CASSVVGGRQETQYF.

The chain links TRBV4-1 to TRBJ2-1, with a possible D match to TRBD2 (5 bases). The V end was cut by 0 bases, the J end by 1 base, with 10 bases between. Germline V gives CDR1 MGHRA, CDR2 YSYEKL. The CDR3 sequence is 16 residues long. The CDR3 region is CASSQDQDWSYNEQFF. As DNA, the CDR3 is TGCGCCAGCAGCCAAGATCAGGACTGGTCCTACAATGAGCAGTTCTTC.

Of note for this clone: Distinct nucleotide sequences in the sample also encode this CDR3. The chain joins TRBV29-1 to TRBJ1-1, with D hard to call. The germline V gene has CDR1 SQVTM and CDR2 ANQGSEA. The V end lost 6 bases, the J end lost 0 bases, and 8 bases lay between the germline ends. The CDR3 spans 12 residues. Here the CDR3 DNA reads TGCAGCGTCGGAGGTATGAACACTGAAGCTTTCTTT. This gives the protein CSVGGMNTEAFF.

J is TRBJ1-1 and V is TRBV18; D possibly corresponds to TRBD1 (5 bases). This CDR3 contains 14 residues. Trimming pared 2 bases from V and 1 base from J, leaving 8 bases between. The germline V gene has CDR1 KGHSH and CDR2 LQKENI. CDR3 nucleotides: TGTGCCAGCTCACCATATCAGGGGAACACTGAAGCTTTCTTT. This sequence encodes CASSPYQGNTEAFF.

V and J are TRBV15 and TRBJ1-1, with 7 nucleotides matching TRBD1. The V and J ends lost 2 bases and 1 base, in that order; junction bases with no gene match: 10. The CDR3 extends over 17 amino acids. CDR1 is LNHNV and CDR2 is YYDKDF in the germline V gene (reference sequence). CDR3 loop: CATSRPPLDRENTEAFF. For the CDR3, the DNA is TGTGCCACCAGCAGACCTCCCCTAGACAGGGAGAACACTGAAGCTTTCTTT.

The chain recombines TRBV12-5 with TRBJ2-1; 16 bases map to TRBD2. J was trimmed by 7 bases and V by 5 bases; bases with no gene match: 14. The CDR3 consists of 19 residues. The germline gives CDR1 LGHNT, CDR2 FRNRAP. In nucleotides, the CDR3 is TGTGCTAGTGGTATCGCGGGACTAGCGGGAGGGCCCGCCTGGAATGAGCAGTTCTTC. Its translation is CASGIAGLAGGPAWNEQFF.

This rearrangement joins TRBV7-9 to TRBJ2-1; 8 bases are a match to TRBD1. There are 17 residues in the CDR3. Germline values: CDR1 SEHNR, CDR2 FQNEAQ (reference sequence). V shed 5 bases and J 3 bases; nucleotides not matched to a gene: 12. The DNA of the CDR3 is TGTGCCAGCAGCCCCCCGCCCCAGGGGGCCGACTACAATGAGCAGTTCTTC. Translated, it gives CASSPPPQGADYNEQFF.

This clone has just one count. CDR3 sequence: CASSLTGLNQETQYF. The CDR3 DNA is TGTGCCAGCAGTTTGACAGGGTTGAACCAAGAGACCCAGTACTTC. The chain has TRBV28 and TRBJ2-5; 7 bases agree with TRBD1. Looked up from germline, CDR1 is MDHEN and CDR2 is SYDVKM. V gave up 3 bases and J gave up 0 bases; unmatched junction bases: 4. This CDR3 is 15 amino acids long.

The chain employs TRBV28 and TRBJ1-1; possibly TRBD1 for D (5 bases). This CDR3 is 21 amino acids long. Trimming left V 4 bases short and J 4 bases short, with 34 bases between. Germline values: CDR1 MDHEN, CDR2 SYDVKM. CDR3 protein: CASSSSLISVDRRLGGTEAFF. DNA for the CDR3: TGTGCCAGCAGTTCCTCTTTAATCTCCGTTGACAGACGGCTCGGGGGCACTGAAGCTTTCTTT. Full variable domain (rest looked up from reference TRBV28 and TRBJ1-1): DVKVTQSSRYLVKRTGEKVFLECVQDMDHENMFWYRQDPGLGLRLIYFSYDVKMKEKGDIPEGYSVSREKKERFSLILESASTNQTSMYLCASSSSLISVDRRLGGTEAFFGQGTRLTVV.

The chain has TRBV5-1 and TRBJ2-7, with 10 bases matching TRBD1. V dropped 4 bases and J dropped 3; count of bases not matched to a gene: 7. The length of the CDR3 is 15 residues. Germline CDR1 is SGHRS and CDR2 is YFSETQ. Here the CDR3 DNA reads TGCGCCAGCAGCCCCGGGACAGGGGCACTCTACGAGCAGTACTTC. As protein: CASSPGTGALYEQYF.

The V gene is TRBV25-1, the J gene TRBJ1-3; D uncertain. In germline, CDR1 is MGHDK, CDR2 SYGVNS. The ends were cut back, 6 bases at V and 0 bases at J, with 12 bases in the middle. This CDR3 is 15 amino acids long. DNA of the CDR3: TGTGCCAGCAGCTTCCGGGCTAGCTCTGGAAACACCATATATTTT. Translated: CASSFRASSGNTIYF.

CDR3: CASSSRVSYNEQFF. For the CDR3, the DNA is TGTGCCAGCAGCAGCCGGGTCTCCTACAATGAGCAGTTCTTC. The chain uses TRBV5-6 and TRBJ2-1; D is uncertain. Germline V lookup: CDR1 SGHDT, CDR2 YYEEEE. Trimming shortened V by 4 bases and J by 0 bases, and 8 bases separated the two germline ends. This CDR3 comprises 14 residues.

The chain uses TRBV15 and TRBJ1-5; TRBD1 matches 7 bases. The V gene end was trimmed by 3 bases and the J gene end by 0 bases; junction bases not matched to a gene: 8. This CDR3 is built from 17 residues. Looked up from germline, CDR1 is LNHNV and CDR2 is YYDKDF (reference sequence). In DNA, the CDR3 is TGTGCCACCAGCAGCTCAACAGGGGCATATAGCAATCAGCCCCAGCATTTT. Translating gives CATSSSTGAYSNQPQHF.

The chain employs TRBV28 and TRBJ2-5; 11 bases align to TRBD1. This CDR3 comprises 14 residues. Germline V gene lookup returns CDR1 MDHEN and CDR2 SYDVKM. The junction had 3 bases not matched to a gene; V was cut back by 5 bases and J by 4 bases. The CDR3 nucleotides read TGTGCCAGCAGTCCGGACAGGGGGCCAGAGACCCAGTACTTC. This translates into CASSPDRGPETQYF.